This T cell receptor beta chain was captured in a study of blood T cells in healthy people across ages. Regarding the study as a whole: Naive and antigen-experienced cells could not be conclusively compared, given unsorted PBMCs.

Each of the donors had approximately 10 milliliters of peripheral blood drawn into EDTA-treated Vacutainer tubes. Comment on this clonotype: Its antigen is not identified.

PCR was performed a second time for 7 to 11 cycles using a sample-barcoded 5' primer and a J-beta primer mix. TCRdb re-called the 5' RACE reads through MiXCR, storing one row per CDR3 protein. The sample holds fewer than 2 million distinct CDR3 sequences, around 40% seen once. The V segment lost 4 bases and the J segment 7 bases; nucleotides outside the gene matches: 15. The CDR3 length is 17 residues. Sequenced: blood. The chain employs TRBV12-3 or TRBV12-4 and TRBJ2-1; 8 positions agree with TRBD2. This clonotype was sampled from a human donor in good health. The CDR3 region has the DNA TGTGCCAGCAGTTCCGCCGTGGGACTAGGGGTACTAAATGAGCAGTTCTTC. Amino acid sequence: CASSSAVGLGVLNEQFF.